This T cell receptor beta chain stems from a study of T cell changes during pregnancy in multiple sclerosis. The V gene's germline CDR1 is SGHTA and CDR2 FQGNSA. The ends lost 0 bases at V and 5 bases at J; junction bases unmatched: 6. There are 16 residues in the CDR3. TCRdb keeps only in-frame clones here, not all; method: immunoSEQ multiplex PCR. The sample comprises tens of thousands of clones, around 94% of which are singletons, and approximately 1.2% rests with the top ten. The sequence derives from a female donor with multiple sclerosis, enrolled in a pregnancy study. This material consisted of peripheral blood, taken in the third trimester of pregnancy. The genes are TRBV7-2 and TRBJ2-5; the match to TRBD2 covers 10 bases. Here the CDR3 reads CASSLAASGRLETQYF. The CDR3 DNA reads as TGTGCCAGCAGCTTAGCGGCTAGCGGGAGACTGGAGACCCAGTACTTC.